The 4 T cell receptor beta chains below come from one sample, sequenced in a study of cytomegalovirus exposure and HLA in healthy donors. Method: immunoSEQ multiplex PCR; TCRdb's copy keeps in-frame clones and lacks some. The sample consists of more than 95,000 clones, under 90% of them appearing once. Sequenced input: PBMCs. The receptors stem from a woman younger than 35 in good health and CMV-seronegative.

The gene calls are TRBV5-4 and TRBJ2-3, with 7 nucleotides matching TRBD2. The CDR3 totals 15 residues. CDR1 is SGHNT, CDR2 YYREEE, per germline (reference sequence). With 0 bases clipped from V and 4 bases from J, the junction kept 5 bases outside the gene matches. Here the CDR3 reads CASSLVGGGPDTQYF. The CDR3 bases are TGTGCCAGCAGCTTGGTTGGGGGAGGGCCAGATACGCAGTATTTT.

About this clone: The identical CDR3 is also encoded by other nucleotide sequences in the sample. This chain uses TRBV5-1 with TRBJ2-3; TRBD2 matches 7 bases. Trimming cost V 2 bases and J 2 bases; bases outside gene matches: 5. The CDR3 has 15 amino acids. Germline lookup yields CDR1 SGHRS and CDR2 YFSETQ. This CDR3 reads CASSFSSGSTDTQYF. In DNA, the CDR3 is TGCGCCAGCAGCTTTTCTAGCGGTTCCACAGATACGCAGTATTTT.

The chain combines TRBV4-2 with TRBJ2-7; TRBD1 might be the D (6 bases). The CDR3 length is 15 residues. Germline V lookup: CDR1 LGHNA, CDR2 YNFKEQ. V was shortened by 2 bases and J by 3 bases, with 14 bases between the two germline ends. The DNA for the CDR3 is TGTGCCAGCAGCCAACAAGGACAGAGCAACTACGAGCAGTACTTC. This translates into CASSQQGQSNYEQYF.

CDR3 sequence reads: CASSLIYGTGTHEQYF. The CDR3 coding sequence is TGTGCCAGCAGCCTCATCTACGGGACAGGGACTCACGAGCAGTACTTC. This sequence joins TRBV5-5 and TRBJ2-7; TRBD1 aligns across 9 bases. The germline V gene has CDR1 SGHKS and CDR2 YYEKEE (reference sequence). With V trimmed by 4 bases and J by 5 bases, 13 bases remained unmatched. The CDR3 length is 16 residues. Full variable domain (rest looked up from reference TRBV5-5 and TRBJ2-7): DAGVTQSPTHLIKTRGQQVTLRCSPISGHKSVSWYQQVLGQGPQFIFQYYEKEERGRGNFPDRFSARQFPNYSSELNVNALLLGDSALYLCASSLIYGTGTHEQYFGPGTRLTVT.